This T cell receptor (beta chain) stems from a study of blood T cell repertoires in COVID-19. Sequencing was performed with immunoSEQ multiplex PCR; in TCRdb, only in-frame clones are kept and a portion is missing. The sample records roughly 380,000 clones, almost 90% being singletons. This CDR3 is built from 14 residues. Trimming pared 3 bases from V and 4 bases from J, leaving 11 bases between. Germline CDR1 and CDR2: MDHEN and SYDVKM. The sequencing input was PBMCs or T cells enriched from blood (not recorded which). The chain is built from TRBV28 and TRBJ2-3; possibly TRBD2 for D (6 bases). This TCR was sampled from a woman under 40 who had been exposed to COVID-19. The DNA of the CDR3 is TGTGCCAGCAGTTTCCGCGGGACTCCAGATACGCAGTATTTT. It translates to CASSFRGTPDTQYF.